A selection of T cell receptor beta chains follows, all from one sample in a study of blood T cell repertoires in COVID-19. Measured with immunoSEQ multiplex PCR; TCRdb has only the in-frame clones, and not every one. The profile shows over 30,000 clones, roughly 90% of them singletons. The sample comprised peripheral blood. All receptors derive from a man between 65 and 79 years old with acute or convalescent COVID-19. Each CDR3 is given with its conserved first and last residue.

j_call v_call cdr3_aa
TRBJ2-3 TRBV19 CASMDWNTDTQYF
TRBJ2-5 TRBV9 CASSVGTSYIETQYF
TRBJ2-7 TRBV7-2 CASRGGRGPYEQYF
TRBJ1-1 TRBV29-1 CSVDRQGAGSTEAFF
TRBJ1-6 TRBV7-9 CASSLDGGSYNSPLHF
TRBJ2-7 TRBV11-2 CASSLVSGPLSYEQYF
TRBJ2-2 TRBV29-1 CSVLDRANTGELFF
TRBJ2-5 TRBV14 CASSQNSGTTVLETQYF
TRBJ1-4 TRBV5-1 CASSLSATNEKLFF
TRBJ2-2 TRBV4-1 CASSQERWRGGELFF
TRBJ2-7 TRBV10-3 CAIRGTGSYEQYF
TRBJ2-7 TRBV6-6 CASSGQGERGRQYF
TRBJ1-2 TRBV5-1 CASSLDPSGTPYGYTF
TRBJ1-1 TRBV5-1 CASSLSPTGRWSTEAFF